This is a list of T cell receptor beta chains from one sample in a study of human T cells and chemical hapten exposure. TCRdb reanalysed the RACE reads using MiXCR and keeps one entry per CDR3 protein. The sample consists of around 250,000 distinct CDR3 sequences, about 9% of them appearing once. Sequenced material: whole blood, taken in connection with sensitization to the hapten diphenylcyclopropenone (DPC). The receptors come from a woman in her 40s with alopecia areata. Some clones in this sample may be carry-over from other donors' samples. The CDR3 runs from the conserved cysteine through the conserved F or W. A D gene is named only where the DNA matches it firmly. Part of the rows lack a size; the others show once, few, many or a class for expanded clones.

abundance	v_gene	d_gene	j_gene	CDR3nt	CDR3aa
few	TRBV4-2	-	TRBJ1-3	TGTGCCAGCAGCACTCCCACAGGGACCTCTGGAAACACCATATATTTT	CASSTPTGTSGNTIYF
-	TRBV7-9	-	TRBJ2-5	TGTGCCAGCGGCTTATCAACAGGCGTAGGGACCCAGTACTTC	CASGLSTGVGTQYF
-	TRBV5-5	-	TRBJ1-1	TGTGCCAGCAGCTTGGTTTTGACTGAAGCTTTCTTT	CASSLVLTEAFF
few	TRBV28	TRBD2	TRBJ2-1	TGTGCCAGCAGTAAAGGGACTAGCGGGAGCACTGAGCAGTTCTTC	CASSKGTSGSTEQFF
few	TRBV9	-	TRBJ1-2	TGTGCCAGCAGCGTTGGACAGCCTTATAACTATGGCTACACCTTC	CASSVGQPYNYGYTF
few	TRBV5-1	TRBD1	TRBJ2-7	TGCGCCAGCAGCCACCGCCGGGACAGCCTCTCCTACGAGCAGTACTTC	CASSHRRDSLSYEQYF
-	TRBV6-2/TRBV6-3	-	TRBJ2-1	TGTGCCAGCAGTTTTGATATAGGGGGAGGTGTGAAGAGGCAGTTCTTC	CASSFDIGGGVKRQFF
-	TRBV12-3/TRBV12-4	TRBD1	TRBJ1-1	TGTGCCAGCAGTCCACAGGGGGGCATTGGGACTGAAGCTTTCTTT	CASSPQGGIGTEAFF
-	TRBV7-9	-	TRBJ2-7	TGTGCCAGCAGCCAAGGCCGGGACTACGAGCAGTACTTC	CASSQGRDYEQYF
-	TRBV11-2	-	TRBJ2-3	TGTGCCAGCAGCTTGCTTCTCCCAGATACGCAGTATTTT	CASSLLLPDTQYF
many	TRBV5-1	-	TRBJ2-1	TGCGCCAGCAGCTTGAGCAACTACTACAATGAGCAGTTCTTC	CASSLSNYYNEQFF
-	TRBV20-1	TRBD2	TRBJ2-7	TGCAGTGCTGTAATAGCGGGACGCACCTACGAGCAGTACTTC	CSAVIAGRTYEQYF
few	TRBV10-3	-	TRBJ1-5	TGTGCCATCAGTACCCCGAATCAGCCCCAGCATTTT	CAISTPNQPQHF
-	TRBV6-5	-	TRBJ1-4	TGTGCCAGCAGCCCCTCCGGGGTACCTAATGAAAAACTGTTTTTT	CASSPSGVPNEKLFF
few	TRBV7-2	-	TRBJ1-5	TGTGCCAGCAGTTTCTGGGTGGGCGGCAATCAGCCCCAGCATTTT	CASSFWVGGNQPQHF
-	TRBV25-1	-	TRBJ2-1	TGTGCCAGCAGTGAGGGGGACCACAATGAGCAGTTCTTC	CASSEGDHNEQFF
-	TRBV29-1	TRBD1	TRBJ2-5	TGCAGCGGGCGGGACAGGGGCCTCGGGGAGACCCAGTACTTC	CSGRDRGLGETQYF
-	TRBV27	TRBD2	TRBJ2-7	TGTGCCAGCAGTCGACCCCCTTCTAGCGGAGTCTCCTACGAGCAGTACTTC	CASSRPPSSGVSYEQYF
few	TRBV18	-	TRBJ2-3	TGTGCCAGCTCACCCGAAATGCAGGAGATTCTCACAGATACGCAGTATTTT	CASSPEMQEILTDTQYF
-	TRBV6-1	-	TRBJ2-1	TGTGCCAGCAGTGAACTGGCTAGTGCCCTGTATGAGCAGTTCTTC	CASSELASALYEQFF
-	TRBV6-5	-	TRBJ1-1	TGTGCCAGCAGTTACTCGGCACAGCTTCACACTGAAGCTTTCTTT	CASSYSAQLHTEAFF
-	TRBV6-2/TRBV6-3	TRBD2	TRBJ2-2	TGTGCCACCGAGGGACTAGCGAGTCCTCCCGGGGAGCTGTTTTTT	CATEGLASPPGELFF
-	TRBV24-1	TRBD2	TRBJ2-1	TGTGCCACCAGTGATATACTAGCGGGAGGGAAAAACAATGAGCAGTTCTTC	CATSDILAGGKNNEQFF
-	TRBV20-1	TRBD1	TRBJ1-5	TGCAGTGCTAGAGTTTGGGGACAGGGGGCCGGCAATCAGCCCCAGCATTTT	CSARVWGQGAGNQPQHF
-	TRBV6-6	TRBD1	TRBJ2-5	TGTGCCAGCAGTGTGGACAGGCAAGAGACCCAGTACTTC	CASSVDRQETQYF
few	TRBV20-1	-	TRBJ1-2	TGCAGTGCTAGAGCCTTGGAACGCTATGGCTACACCTTC	CSARALERYGYTF
many	TRBV3-1	-	TRBJ2-6	TGTGCCAGCAGCCAACCGGGTTTCCACTCTGGGGCCAACGTCCTGACTTTC	CASSQPGFHSGANVLTF
few	TRBV12-5	-	TRBJ2-7	TGTGCTAGGGGCCCATCTCTTCTGACGGGGACCTACGAGCAGTACTTC	CARGPSLLTGTYEQYF
-	TRBV20-1	-	TRBJ2-1	TGCAGTGCTCCTAGCGCAATCTCCTACAATGAGCAGTTCTTC	CSAPSAISYNEQFF
-	TRBV12-3/TRBV12-4	-	TRBJ1-1	TGTGCCAGCAGTTTATGGAGCTTTGAAGCTTTCTTT	CASSLWSFEAFF
few	TRBV28	-	TRBJ1-3	TGTGCCAGCTTTACGGGGGGAGCCTCTGGAAACACCATATATTTT	CASFTGGASGNTIYF
few	TRBV12-3/TRBV12-4	-	TRBJ1-2	TGTGCCAGCAGTCCCTCGATAGTGGCCTATGGCTACACCTTC	CASSPSIVAYGYTF
few	TRBV28	-	TRBJ1-5	TGTGCCAGCATCCCTATGGGGGGAGGCAATCAGCCCCAGCATTTT	CASIPMGGGNQPQHF
-	TRBV7-2	-	TRBJ2-7	TGTGCCAGCAGCCCCGGCCCCGCCTACGAGCAGTACTTC	CASSPGPAYEQYF
-	TRBV6-6	-	TRBJ2-4	TGTGCCAGCAGTTACAAGGGGTACCTTCTCGCCAAAAACATTCAGTACTTC	CASSYKGYLLAKNIQYF
few	TRBV6-2/TRBV6-3	TRBD1	TRBJ2-3	TGTGCCAGCAACCGATGGACAGGGGCGGGAGATACGCAGTATTTT	CASNRWTGAGDTQYF
-	TRBV7-3	-	TRBJ2-4	TGTGCCAGCAGCCCCACGCCGGGACTGCAAAACATTCAGTACTTC	CASSPTPGLQNIQYF